This passage covers 19 T cell receptor beta chains from one sample sequenced in a study of patients and donors after allogeneic stem cell transplantation. TCRdb redid the calling of the RT-PCR reads with MiXCR, one entry per CDR3 protein. The data hold 400,000 to 450,000 distinct CDR3 sequences, with approximately 16% observed a single time. Material: blood, either unsorted or a sorted T cell fraction (not recorded which). The receptors derive from a human donor who was either an allogeneic HSCT recipient or a stem cell or donor lymphocyte infusion donor (not recorded which). It is not recorded whose cells these are; they may come from a transplant donor.

This clonotype was seen a few times. The chain employs TRBV9 and TRBJ2-1, with D tentatively TRBD2 (6 bases). The V gene's germline CDR1 is SGDLS and CDR2 YYNGEE. The CDR3 is 13 amino acids. The V gene lost 3 bases and the J gene lost 9 bases, with 13 bases spanning the gap. The CDR3 DNA is TGTGCCAGCAGCGCCCCCCGGGGAGGTGAGCAGTTCTTC. Protein sequence: CASSAPRGGEQFF.

The V and J genes are TRBV11-3 and TRBJ2-7, with 12 bases that match TRBD1. There are 14 residues in the CDR3. After removal of 5 bases from V and 5 bases from J, the junction contained 4 bases not matched to a gene. Per germline, CDR1 SGHNT and CDR2 YENEEA. CDR3 nucleotides: TGTGCCAGCAGCCCCGGGACAGGGGGCGACGAGCAGTACTTC. It codes for CASSPGTGGDEQYF.

This chain uses TRBV13 with TRBJ2-7, with D possibly being TRBD1 or TRBD2 (5 bases each). V was shortened by 5 bases and J by 7 bases, with 12 bases between the two germline ends. The CDR3 runs 12 residues. Germline CDR1 reads PRHDT; CDR2 reads FYEKMQ (reference sequence). DNA of the CDR3: TGTGCCAGCAGCAGGGACCCGGGGGAGCAGTACTTC. The encoded protein is CASSRDPGEQYF.

This clonotype showed up just a few times. The gene calls are TRBV6-2 or TRBV6-3 and TRBJ1-2; 11 bases align to TRBD1. From germline, CDR1 is MNHEY and CDR2 SVGEGT. V was pared by 3 bases and J by 4 bases, with 4 bases of the junction left unmatched. This CDR3 region has 15 residues. The CDR3 region has the DNA TGTGCCAGCAGTTATTGGACAGGGGGCCCCTATGGCTACACCTTC. Amino acids: CASSYWTGGPYGYTF.

This clonotype was seen only a few times. This rearrangement joins TRBV20-1 to TRBJ1-1, with 8 bases fitting TRBD1. Per germline, CDR1 DFQATT and CDR2 SNEGSKA (reference sequence). V trimming: 6 bases; J trimming: 3 bases; junction bases outside the gene matches: 6. The length of the CDR3 is 13 residues. CDR3 sequence (DNA): TGCAGTGCCTTCGGACAGGGCTACACTGAAGCTTTCTTT. Its protein product is CSAFGQGYTEAFF.

This clonotype occurred a few times. The gene calls are TRBV20-1 and TRBJ2-1; D is unclear. CDR1 and CDR2 from the germline V gene are DFQATT and SNEGSKA (reference sequence). The CDR3 has 11 amino acids. Trimming took off 3 bases at V and 8 bases at J, with 8 bases between the two ends. The CDR3 sequence is CSASSDYEQFF. CDR3 coding DNA: TGCAGTGCTAGTAGTGATTATGAGCAGTTCTTC.

V is TRBV12-3 or TRBV12-4 and J is TRBJ1-1; D might be TRBD1 (5 bases). The CDR3 totals 15 residues. With 0 bases removed from V and 0 bases from J, the gap between germline ends came to 8 bases. The CDR3 region has the DNA TGTGCCAGCAGTTTAGCGGACAAAATGAACACTGAAGCTTTCTTT. This codes for CASSLADKMNTEAFF.

The chain couples TRBV5-1 to TRBJ2-2; D remains unclear. Germline values: CDR1 SGHRS, CDR2 YFSETQ. V dropped 1 base and J dropped 8 bases, with 12 bases sitting between them. The CDR3 extends over 14 amino acids. CDR3 coding DNA: TGCGCCAGCAGCTTGAACTGGGTCGGAGGGGAGCTGTTTTTT. Translated: CASSLNWVGGELFF.

This sequence joins TRBV10-3 and TRBJ1-1, with 9 nucleotides matching TRBD1. Unmatched junction bases numbered 6, after V lost 6 bases and J lost 4 bases. This CDR3 has 14 residues. The germline V gene has CDR1 ENHRY and CDR2 SYGVKD. The CDR3 loop is CAISSTGGGTEAFF. In DNA, the CDR3 is TGTGCCATCAGCTCGACAGGGGGGGGCACTGAAGCTTTCTTT.

This clonotype showed up just a few times. V usage is TRBV3-1 and J usage is TRBJ1-5, with D unresolved. The V end was cut by 4 bases, the J end by 11 bases, with 12 bases between. Germline-derived CDR1 and CDR2 are LGHDT and YNNKEL (reference sequence). The CDR3 extends over 12 amino acids. Written as DNA, the CDR3 is TGTGCCAGCAGCCCGAGGGTCGGAGCCCAGCATTTT. Residues: CASSPRVGAQHF.

This clonotype was found a few times. The chain has TRBV4-3 and TRBJ2-2; TRBD1 agrees at 7 bases. This CDR3 comprises 17 residues. Trimming took 2 bases from V and 0 from J; bases not matched to a gene: 6. Germline-derived CDR1 and CDR2 are LGHNA and YSLEER. The CDR3 region has the DNA TGCGCCAGCAGCCAAACTTGGACAGGAGCGAACACCGGGGAGCTGTTTTTT. Protein: CASSQTWTGANTGELFF.

This clonotype was counted many times. This sequence joins TRBV19 and TRBJ2-3; D is uncertain. This CDR3 is built from 13 residues. The germline V and J ends were trimmed by 0 bases and 5 bases, with 6 bases remaining between them. Germline-derived CDR1 and CDR2 are LNHDA and SQIVND (reference sequence). The CDR3: CASSIEKGDTQYF. CDR3 DNA: TGTGCCAGTAGTATAGAGAAGGGAGATACGCAGTATTTT.

This clonotype occurred a few times. The genes are TRBV7-9 and TRBJ1-1, with D possibly TRBD1 on 6 matching bases. Between the trimmed V and J ends, which lost 3 bases and 0 bases, there was a span of 17 bases. The CDR3 spans 17 residues. The germline V gene has CDR1 SEHNR and CDR2 FQNEAQ (reference sequence). Here the CDR3 reads CASSFRVRQGMNTEAFF. CDR3 DNA: TGTGCCAGCAGCTTCCGGGTTAGGCAGGGGATGAACACTGAAGCTTTCTTT.

V gene TRBV30 combines with J gene TRBJ2-2; weak D call: TRBD1 (6 bases). Looked up from germline, CDR1 is GTSNPN and CDR2 is SVGIG (reference sequence). This CDR3 is 16 amino acids long. V lost 1 base and J lost 1, with 13 bases in between. The CDR3 DNA sequence: TGTGCCTGGAGTGGTTGGGGGCAAAAGAACACCGGGGAGCTGTTTTTT. The encoded protein is CAWSGWGQKNTGELFF.

This clonotype was seen more than once but under ten times. The V gene is TRBV27, the J gene TRBJ2-3, with 13 bases that match TRBD2. Losses at the gene ends were 2 bases for V and 4 bases for J; bases not matched to a gene: 3. Germline CDR1 MNHEY, CDR2 SMNVEV (reference sequence). The CDR3 covers 16 residues. The CDR3 DNA is TGTGCCAGCAGTTTACTACTAGCGGGAGGGCCAGATACGCAGTATTTT. It codes for CASSLLLAGGPDTQYF.

This sequence joins TRBV7-6 and TRBJ1-1; possible D gene TRBD1, 5 bases. CDR1 is SGHVS, CDR2 FNYEAQ, per germline. Trimming left V 3 bases short and J 4 bases short, with 15 bases between. The CDR3 has 15 residues. CDR3: CASSFRRGVATEAFF. The CDR3 DNA is TGTGCCAGCAGCTTCCGGCGGGGGGTAGCCACTGAAGCTTTCTTT.

This clonotype appeared many times. The V and J genes are TRBV4-3 and TRBJ2-2; 9 bases fit TRBD1. The germline CDR1 and CDR2 sequences are LGHNA and YSLEER. With 4 bases clipped from V and 2 bases from J, the junction kept 2 bases outside the gene matches. The CDR3 is made up of 15 amino acids. The CDR3 protein is CASSRTGANTGELFF. The CDR3 region has the DNA TGCGCCAGCAGCCGGACAGGGGCCAACACCGGGGAGCTGTTTTTT.

This clonotype was seen a few times. This sequence joins TRBV9 and TRBJ2-7; 11 bases agree with TRBD1. J was trimmed by 5 bases and V by 6 bases; bases with no gene match: 16. The CDR3 spans 17 residues. Looked up from germline, CDR1 is SGDLS and CDR2 is YYNGEE. Here the CDR3 DNA reads TGTGCCAGCATCCTCCTACGACCGGGACAGGGGGTTCACGAGCAGTACTTC. Its protein is CASILLRPGQGVHEQYF.

J is TRBJ1-1 and V is TRBV29-1; no definite D call. Germline V CDR1 and CDR2: SQVTM, ANQGSEA. V was cut by 3 bases and J by 4 bases, with 9 bases left in between. The CDR3 contains 12 residues. The CDR3: CSVDSRVTEAFF. The CDR3 DNA sequence: TGCAGCGTTGACAGTCGGGTCACTGAAGCTTTCTTT. The full variable domain, its missing parts supplied by reference TRBV29-1 and TRBJ1-1, is SAVISQKPSRDICQRGTSLTIQCQVDSQVTMMFWYRQQPGQSLTLIATANQGSEATYESGFVIDKFPISRPNLTFSTLTVSNMSPEDSSIYLCSVDSRVTEAFFGQGTRLTVV.